These T cell receptor beta chains were read from a single sample in a study of blood T cell repertoires in COVID-19. Produced via immunoSEQ multiplex PCR; TCRdb's table is partial and in-frame only. The top ten clones hold around 2.9% of a sample with 35,000 to 55,000 clones, about 90% of them seen once. Sequencing was carried out using peripheral blood. The receptor set was obtained from a man aged 50-59 years with active COVID-19. The CDR3 runs from the conserved cysteine through the conserved F or W. Clone size is shown for a subset of rows, as once, few, many or a class of expanded clone.

TRBJ1-1,TRBV6-1,NA,CASSEFRQKNTEAFF
TRBJ2-5,TRBV5-5,once,CASSYMWGGEETQYF
TRBJ1-2,TRBV5-5,few,CASSEGQAIYGYTF
TRBJ2-1,TRBV7-6,NA,CASSGRQGLRGNEQFF
TRBJ1-2,TRBV6-2/TRBV6-3,NA,CASSYPAGRGNYGYTF
TRBJ2-7,TRBV3-1/TRBV3-2,NA,CASSQRGYEQYF
TRBJ2-3,TRBV7-3,NA,CASSRGGGGGSPDTQYF
TRBJ2-7,TRBV3-1/TRBV3-2,NA,CASSQAVASGGYEQYF
TRBJ1-4,TRBV2,NA,CASKGQTNEKLFF
TRBJ2-3,TRBV11-1,once,CASSLGTGGTDTQYF
TRBJ1-2,TRBV3-1/TRBV3-2,NA,CASSSNQGVEYGYTF
TRBJ1-1,TRBV9,NA,CASSSAVGEAFF
TRBJ2-7,TRBV7-9,NA,CASSLETGGSLHEQYF
TRBJ2-2,TRBV9,NA,CASSVSGNTGELFF
TRBJ2-7,TRBV6-5,NA,CASSYARGSYEQYF
TRBJ1-5,TRBV7-2,NA,CASSLVSGGREPQHF
TRBJ2-3,TRBV5-5,NA,CASSLGASSTDTQYF
TRBJ2-1,TRBV20-1,NA,CSVASSHEQFF
TRBJ2-5,TRBV4-2,once,CASSRDRAGETQYF
TRBJ1-3,TRBV5-1,NA,CASSSAGSGNTIYF
TRBJ2-1,TRBV10-2,NA,CASTSSGGNYNEQFF
TRBJ2-7,TRBV19,NA,CASSDLTGASYEQYF
TRBJ1-1,TRBV6-2/TRBV6-3,NA,CASSLPGVGRTEAFF
TRBJ2-1,TRBV27,NA,CASSLLPGGHNEQFF
TRBJ2-5,TRBV18,once,CASSPPIAAFQETQYF
TRBJ1-6,TRBV5-6,NA,CASSSGQAYNSPLHF
TRBJ1-2,TRBV20-1,NA,CSAQGRGGYTF
TRBJ2-3,TRBV2,NA,CASRLLSSPQGSDTQYF
TRBJ2-1,TRBV27,NA,CASIKFGETSGGYNEQFF
TRBJ2-6,TRBV2,NA,CASREGGANVLTF
TRBJ2-5,TRBV19,NA,CASSIRSGSQETQYF
TRBJ1-6,TRBV11-2,few,CASNDLLDNSPLHF
TRBJ1-6,TRBV6-6,NA,CASSYLQGALHF
TRBJ1-4,TRBV2,NA,CASSPQQPQGGSEKLFF
TRBJ1-4,TRBV19,NA,CASTTVGRSEKLFF
TRBJ1-5,TRBV10-3,NA,CAISESGQGSQPQHF
TRBJ2-6,TRBV6-2/TRBV6-3,NA,CASSEDRGQTGANVLTF
TRBJ2-2,TRBV11-2,NA,CASSLSVSLSGGELFF
TRBJ2-6,TRBV7-9,NA,CASRAGANVLTF
TRBJ2-1,TRBV5-1,NA,CASSGLASYNEQFF
TRBJ2-3,TRBV10-3,NA,CAISVAGGSTDTQYF
TRBJ1-6,TRBV7-8,once,CASSLRGPTFTPLHF
TRBJ2-3,TRBV6-6,few,CASSHPPVTDTQYF
TRBJ2-5,TRBV2,NA,CASLQRGGQKTQYF
TRBJ2-2,TRBV7-3,NA,CASSSQAGGPTGELFF